This entry describes one TCR beta chain. What it recognizes is unknown. This specimen belongs to a study of cytomegalovirus exposure and HLA in healthy donors. Study-wide findings and caveats: Association of a missense DCLRE1C variant with TCR beta V- and J-gene trimming was reported in a later analysis. A later analysis found common viral pathogens apparently linked to several of the most significant clusters.

A multiplex PCR was run with 60 Vbeta primers and 13 Jbeta primers. How the authors handled the data: Approximately 11 million of around 85 million unique TCR beta chains were shared, per a later count. The data were produced by immunoSEQ multiplex PCR, yet TCRdb's version contains in-frame clones alone and is incomplete. V and J calls and clone size come straight from that table; D and trimming were deduced from the DNA. The table has 200,000 to 250,000 clones, roughly 84% seen once. V dropped 5 bases and J dropped 3 bases, with 11 bases sitting between them. This CDR3 comprises 13 residues. Germline V gene data show CDR1 as SGHRS and CDR2 as YFSETQ.

This sequence was found in a girl aged 5-17 years in good health and CMV-seronegative. The chain employs TRBV5-1 and TRBJ1-1; D might be TRBD1 (6 bases). The sample taken for sequencing was PBMCs. CDR3 sequence reads: CASSLSGDTEAFF. Written as DNA, the CDR3 is TGCGCCAGCAGTTTGTCAGGGGACACTGAAGCTTTCTTT. The complete variable domain, with remaining parts taken from reference TRBV5-1 and TRBJ1-1, reads KAGVTQTPRYLIKTRGQQVTLSCSPISGHRSVSWYQQTPGQGLQFLFEYFSETQRNKGNFPGRFSGRQFSNSRSEMNVSTLELGDSALYLCASSLSGDTEAFFGQGTRLTVV.